Shown below are 26 T cell receptor beta chains from a single sample sequenced in a study of T cell changes during pregnancy in multiple sclerosis. Some clones are missing from TCRdb's copy, which holds only in-frame ones; the method was immunoSEQ multiplex PCR. The sample lists about 45,000 clones; approximately 96% were seen once. Sequenced material: peripheral blood, taken in the second trimester of pregnancy. These receptors were taken from a female donor with multiple sclerosis, enrolled in a pregnancy study.

V gene TRBV2 combines with J gene TRBJ2-5, with TRBD1 matching over 10 bases. V trimming: 2 bases; J trimming: 2 bases; junction bases outside the gene matches: 11. The CDR3 length is 18 residues. CDR1 and CDR2 from the germline V gene are SNHLY and FYNNEI. The chain's CDR3 is CASSEKLGGQGGQETQYF. As DNA, the CDR3 is TGTGCCAGCAGTGAAAAGTTGGGCGGACAGGGGGGGCAAGAGACCCAGTACTTC.

V usage is TRBV4-3 and J usage is TRBJ1-4; 9 positions agree with TRBD1. The CDR3 sequence is 19 residues long. In germline, CDR1 is LGHNA, CDR2 YSLEER. V was pared by 0 bases and J by 8 bases, with 16 bases of the junction left unmatched. CDR3 coding DNA: TGCGCCAGCAGCCAAGATGTTTTCCCCCAACAGGGGGCAGGGGAAAAACTGTTTTTT. It encodes CASSQDVFPQQGAGEKLFF.

The chain carries TRBV9 and TRBJ1-2; D is undetermined. The V end was cut by 4 bases, the J end by 14 bases, with 12 bases between. The CDR3 consists of 10 residues. Germline V gene sequence: CDR1 SGDLS, CDR2 YYNGEE. CDR3 nucleotides: TGTGCCAGCAGCACCGGGAGGGATACCTTC. Its translation: CASSTGRDTF.

The V call is TRBV4-3, the J call TRBJ2-1; TRBD2 might be the D (6 bases). Trimming removed 1 base at V and 6 bases at J, with 13 bases between. This CDR3 has 15 residues. Germline CDR1 is LGHNA and CDR2 is YSLEER. CDR3 residues: CASSQGGAGPNEQFF. The DNA of the CDR3 is TGCGCCAGCAGCCAAGGAGGCGCGGGGCCCAATGAGCAGTTCTTC.

This clone has only a few counts. Other DNA sequences in the same sample also yield this CDR3. V and J are TRBV4-3 and TRBJ1-1; the D is unclear. The CDR3 is made up of 15 amino acids. The germline V gene encodes CDR1 LGHNA and CDR2 YSLEER. Trimming cost V 0 bases and J 0 bases, with 8 bases left between them. The CDR3: CASSQDRSLNTEAFF. The CDR3 DNA follows: TGCGCCAGCAGCCAAGATAGGAGCCTGAACACTGAAGCTTTCTTT.

The rearrangement links TRBV6-9 to TRBJ1-2; D uncertain. Per germline, CDR1 MNHGY and CDR2 SVAAGI. Trimming shortened V by 7 bases and J by 12 bases, and 9 bases separated the two germline ends. CDR3 length equals 9 residues. The CDR3 loop is CASITPDTF. CDR3 sequence (DNA): TGTGCCAGCATCACTCCGGACACCTTC.

The chain has TRBV20-1 and TRBJ2-1; D remains ambiguous. The V gene lost 5 bases and the J gene lost 8 bases, with 10 bases spanning the gap. Germline V lookup: CDR1 DFQATT, CDR2 SNEGSKA (reference sequence). The CDR3 runs to 11 residues. CDR3: CSAQRRDEQFF. CDR3 nucleotides: TGCAGTGCTCAGCGCCGGGATGAGCAGTTCTTC.

This clone was seen just once. The chain carries TRBV5-4 and TRBJ2-1; 14 bases line up with TRBD2. Germline trimming cut 3 bases from V and 8 bases from J; bases unmatched to any gene: 10. Germline assignment: CDR1 SGHNT and CDR2 YYREEE (reference sequence). The CDR3 has 17 amino acids. CDR3 coding DNA: TGTGCCAGCAGCTCGGATCTTCGACTAGCGGGGGGGGATGAGCAGTTCTTC. It codes for CASSSDLRLAGGDEQFF.

The CDR3 here is CASSARKPGNTIYF. DNA of the CDR3: TGTGCCAGCAGCGCCCGAAAGCCCGGAAACACCATATATTTT. The chain has TRBV9 and TRBJ1-3; D uncertain. Germline assignment: CDR1 SGDLS and CDR2 YYNGEE. There are 14 residues in the CDR3. The V end was cut by 3 bases, the J end by 4 bases, with 11 bases between.

The rearrangement joins TRBV10-2 to TRBJ2-7, with a weak D call TRBD2 (6 bases). Germline loops: CDR1 WSHSY, CDR2 SAAADI. CDR3 size: 15 residues. Between the trimmed V and J ends, which lost 7 bases and 0 bases, there was a span of 16 bases. CDR3 DNA sequence: TGCGCCAGCACCCCGGGGCGGGGCAGCTCCTACGAGCAGTACTTC. Residues: CASTPGRGSSYEQYF.

This clone occurred a few times. V gene TRBV27 combines with J gene TRBJ2-2, with 16 nucleotides matching TRBD2. The CDR3 loop spans 20 amino acids. V lost 4 bases, J lost 4 bases, and 12 bases stayed unmatched. Per germline, CDR1 MNHEY and CDR2 SMNVEV (reference sequence). This CDR3 reads CASSSTSGTSGRAFTGELFF. For the CDR3, the DNA is TGTGCCAGCAGTTCAACTTCCGGGACTAGCGGGAGGGCCTTCACCGGGGAGCTGTTTTTT.

J is TRBJ2-3 and V is TRBV9; 8 bases line up with TRBD2. The CDR3 runs 14 residues. V gave up 3 bases and J gave up 4 bases; unmatched junction bases: 4. Germline V lookup: CDR1 SGDLS, CDR2 YYNGEE. DNA for the CDR3: TGTGCCAGCAGCGCCGGGGGGGGTCCAGATACGCAGTATTTT. It specifies CASSAGGGPDTQYF. Supplemented by reference TRBV9 and TRBJ2-3, the full variable domain reads DSGVTQTPKHLITATGQRVTLRCSPRSGDLSVYWYQQSLDQGLQFLIQYYNGEERAKGNILERFSAQQFPDLHSELNLSSLELGDSALYFCASSAGGGPDTQYFGPGTRLTVL.

The chain employs TRBV7-3 and TRBJ1-1; tentative D call: TRBD1 (6 bases). Germline assignment: CDR1 SGHTA and CDR2 FQGTGA. Trimming removed 1 base from V and 6 bases from J, with 9 bases in between. This CDR3 contains 13 residues. DNA of the CDR3: TGTGCCAGCAGCTTAAAGGCAGGGGCTGAAGCTTTCTTT. It codes for CASSLKAGAEAFF.

The chain couples TRBV6-5 to TRBJ1-4; 8 nucleotides match TRBD1. With V trimmed by 6 bases and J by 6 bases, 3 bases remained unmatched. Germline loops: CDR1 MNHEY, CDR2 SVGAGI. There are 13 residues in the CDR3. This CDR3 is CASRVDRDEKLFF. DNA for the CDR3: TGTGCCAGCAGGGTGGACAGGGATGAAAAACTGTTTTTT.

The rearrangement links TRBV5-1 to TRBJ2-1; D not certain. Trimming pared 0 bases from V and 7 bases from J, leaving 5 bases between. Germline V CDR1 and CDR2: SGHRS, YFSETQ. This CDR3 is built from 12 residues. CDR3 coding DNA: TGCGCCAGCAGCTTGGAGCGAAATGAGCAGTTCTTC. Protein: CASSLERNEQFF. The full variable domain, in which reference TRBV5-1 and TRBJ2-1 provide the parts outside the CDR3, is KAGVTQTPRYLIKTRGQQVTLSCSPISGHRSVSWYQQTPGQGLQFLFEYFSETQRNKGNFPGRFSGRQFSNSRSEMNVSTLELGDSALYLCASSLERNEQFFGPGTRLTVL.

The rearrangement joins TRBV13 to TRBJ2-3; 10 bases agree with TRBD2. Looked up from germline, CDR1 is PRHDT and CDR2 is FYEKMQ (reference sequence). J was trimmed by 1 base and V by 0 bases; bases with no gene match: 13. This CDR3 spans 20 amino acids. CDR3 region: CASSLGLASGSRRGTDTQYF. In DNA, the CDR3 is TGTGCCAGCAGCTTAGGTTTGGCTAGCGGGAGCCGTAGGGGCACAGATACGCAGTATTTT.

The J gene is TRBJ2-7, the V gene TRBV7-6, with 7 positions matching TRBD1. J lost 0 bases, V lost 5 bases, and 1 base had no gene match. Germline V gene sequence: CDR1 SGHVS, CDR2 FNYEAQ. The CDR3 loop spans 13 amino acids. CDR3 in DNA: TGTGCCAGCAGCCGGGACAGCTCCTACGAGCAGTACTTC. It codes for CASSRDSSYEQYF.

This clone was picked up one time. The chain carries TRBV19 and TRBJ2-5, with unresolved D. The CDR3 is made up of 15 amino acids. Germline CDR1 and CDR2: LNHDA and SQIVND (reference sequence). Deletions cut 1 base from V and 2 bases from J, with 11 bases between. The CDR3 loop is CASSIVGGVQETQYF. The DNA of the CDR3 is TGTGCCAGTAGTATAGTAGGCGGAGTTCAAGAGACCCAGTACTTC.

The rearrangement joins TRBV7-2 to TRBJ2-7, with TRBD1 matching over 7 bases. Trimming at V came to 0 bases and at J to 2 bases, leaving 1 base not matched to a gene. The CDR3 has 14 residues. Germline V gene sequence: CDR1 SGHTA, CDR2 FQGNSA. CDR3 sequence: CASSLAGQAYEQYF. The CDR3 nucleotides are TGTGCCAGCAGCTTAGCCGGACAGGCCTACGAGCAGTACTTC.

The chain has TRBV7-9 and TRBJ2-3; D perhaps matches TRBD1 (6 bases). CDR1 is SEHNR and CDR2 is FQNEAQ in the germline V gene (reference sequence). The CDR3 consists of 16 residues. The V gene lost 4 bases and the J gene lost 4 bases, with 18 bases spanning the gap. CDR3 region: CASSSTDRGLPDTQYF. The CDR3 bases are TGTGCCAGCAGCTCGACGGACAGAGGCCTCCCAGATACGCAGTATTTT.

This clone has just one count. This sequence joins TRBV11-1 and TRBJ2-5; a weak D match, TRBD2 (5 bases). The CDR3 contains 13 residues. In germline, CDR1 is SGHAT, CDR2 FQDESV (reference sequence). V shed 5 bases and J shed 1 base, with 8 bases lying between them. Written as DNA, the CDR3 is TGTGCCAGCAGCACTAGGATCCAAGAGACCCAGTACTTC. It translates to CASSTRIQETQYF.

The J gene is TRBJ1-5, the V gene TRBV5-8, with TRBD1 matching over 8 bases. The junction had 8 bases not matched to a gene; V was cut back by 1 base and J by 5 bases. Germline-derived CDR1 and CDR2 are SGHTS and YDEGEE. The CDR3 is 16 residues long. CDR3 amino acids: CASSLWTGMVDQPQHF. The CDR3 DNA sequence: TGTGCCAGCAGCTTGTGGACAGGGATGGTCGATCAGCCCCAGCATTTT.

This clone was seen once. The chain combines TRBV5-1 with TRBJ1-4; D gene ambiguous. The CDR3 contains 16 residues. CDR1 is SGHRS, CDR2 YFSETQ, per germline. V lost 0 bases to trimming and J lost 4 bases, with 13 bases between them. The CDR3 region is CASSLGSTEVNEKLFF. The DNA for the CDR3 is TGCGCCAGCAGCTTGGGGTCGACGGAGGTTAATGAAAAACTGTTTTTT.

This chain connects TRBV27 to TRBJ1-4; D gene uncertain. This CDR3 spans 15 amino acids. The V gene's germline CDR1 is MNHEY and CDR2 SMNVEV (reference sequence). Trimming stripped 3 bases from V and 0 bases from J, with 8 bases between. Written as DNA, the CDR3 is TGTGCCAGCAGTTTCTTAGGAGCAACTAATGAAAAACTGTTTTTT. Its protein is CASSFLGATNEKLFF.

The table lists this clone with a few counts. This rearrangement joins TRBV5-4 to TRBJ2-7; TRBD2 matches 7 bases. Germline CDR1 and CDR2: SGHNT and YYREEE (reference sequence). The CDR3 length is 13 residues. V shed 2 bases and J 5 bases; nucleotides not matched to a gene: 4. CDR3 nucleotide sequence: TGTGCCAGCAGCTTACGGGCGGGAGACGAGCAGTACTTC. Amino acid sequence: CASSLRAGDEQYF.

This clone showed up just once. The rearrangement links TRBV19 to TRBJ2-1; 12 nucleotides match TRBD2. The CDR3 runs to 17 residues. Trimming took 5 bases from V and 9 from J; bases not matched to a gene: 14. CDR1 and CDR2 (germline): LNHDA, SQIVND (reference sequence). The chain's CDR3 is CASSLNWASGRVGEQFF. The CDR3 nucleotides read TGTGCCAGTAGTTTGAACTGGGCTAGCGGGAGGGTTGGTGAGCAGTTCTTC.